This paragraph covers one T cell receptor (beta chain) sequence. Its specificity is not known. Donors came from a validation cohort of some 110 subjects, distinct from the first 666-subject cohort. The CDR3 spans 13 residues. Germline V gives CDR1 MNHNY, CDR2 SVGAGI (reference sequence). Trimming removed 7 bases from V and 0 bases from J; junction bases left unmatched: 2. Generated by immunoSEQ multiplex PCR, the TCRdb table keeps only in-frame clones and is missing some. The repertoire holds more than 60,000 clones, with over 95% as singletons. This entry belongs to a study of cytomegalovirus exposure and HLA in healthy donors. Regarding the study as a whole: Associated with cytomegalovirus, according to the listing, were 150 to 200 TCR beta chains.

The sequenced sample consisted of PBMCs. This receptor was identified in a woman aged 18 to 35 in good health and CMV-seropositive. This sequence joins TRBV6-6 and TRBJ1-1; 7 bases line up with TRBD1. CDR3 in amino acids: CASTDRVNTEAFF. The CDR3 nucleotides are TGTGCCAGCACCGACAGGGTGAACACTGAAGCTTTCTTT.